This TCR beta chain was sequenced for a study of T cell responses to AZD1222 COVID-19 vaccine. Assay: immunoSEQ multiplex PCR; the TCRdb copy retains only in-frame clones and omits some. The sample comprises 150,000 to 180,000 clones, 70% to 90% of which are singletons, and roughly 5.8% rests with the top ten. Trimming stripped 6 bases from V and 11 bases from J, with 16 bases between. The CDR3 totals 12 residues. The TCR was taken from an adult in good health. The rearrangement uses TRBV12-3 or TRBV12-4 and TRBJ1-1; D uncertain. The sample was peripheral blood, taken on day 0 of MenACWY control vaccination. This CDR3 is CASSPLSQRAFF. The CDR3 region has the DNA TGTGCCAGCAGCCCCCTGTCCCAGAGGGCTTTCTTT.